One and the same sample provided the 24 T cell receptor beta chains below, sequenced in a study of shared clonotypes between healthy human individuals. The repertoire was sequenced with immunoSEQ multiplex PCR; TCRdb's copy has only in-frame clones and lacks some. The table records approximately 2,300,000 clones, under 95% of them present only once. Input material: naive CD4+ T cells from PBMCs. Subset specified: CD45RA+ positively selected. The origin of the receptors is a man aged 18 to 30 in good health. Some clones in this sample may be carry-over from other donors' samples.

This chain uses TRBV4-3 with TRBJ2-7; weak D call: TRBD1 (6 bases). Trimming left V 1 base short and J 3 bases short, with 13 bases between. The length of the CDR3 is 15 residues. Germline CDR1 LGHNA, CDR2 YSLEER. The CDR3 spells CASSQGGRTVYEQYF. The CDR3 DNA reads TGCGCCAGCAGCCAAGGCGGCAGGACAGTCTACGAGCAGTACTTC.

This clone was counted a single time. The chain is built from TRBV30 and TRBJ1-4, with a tentative D call TRBD1 (6 bases). The CDR3 has 15 residues. CDR1 GTSNPN and CDR2 SVGIG come from the germline V gene (reference sequence). V was cut by 4 bases and J by 0 bases, with 12 bases left in between. The CDR3 loop reads CAWNQGSATNEKLFF. The CDR3 nucleotides are TGTGCCTGGAACCAGGGGAGCGCAACTAATGAAAAACTGTTTTTT.

The chain combines TRBV30 with TRBJ1-2; tentatively, D is TRBD1 (5 bases). CDR3 size: 13 residues. Germline-derived CDR1 and CDR2 are GTSNPN and SVGIG (reference sequence). Trimming stripped 0 bases from V and 7 bases from J, with 12 bases between. The DNA of the CDR3 is TGTGCCTGGAGTGTGATACAAGGGGCTGGCTACACCTTC. This translates into CAWSVIQGAGYTF.

This clone came up once. The rearrangement links TRBV5-1 to TRBJ2-7; perhaps TRBD2 as D (6 bases). Trimming took 2 bases from V and 7 from J, leaving 13 bases between them. The germline V gene has CDR1 SGHRS and CDR2 YFSETQ. This CDR3 comprises 13 residues. The CDR3 loop reads CASSFDRGREQYF. For the CDR3, the DNA is TGCGCCAGCAGCTTCGATCGAGGGAGGGAGCAGTACTTC.

The V gene is TRBV7-8, the J gene TRBJ2-7; D may be TRBD2 (5 bases). V shed 5 bases and J shed 3 bases, with 8 bases lying between them. Germline-derived CDR1 and CDR2 are SGHVS and FQNEAQ. The CDR3 contains 12 residues. The CDR3 reads CASSLTSYEQYF. The CDR3 DNA reads as TGTGCCAGCAGCCTTACTAGCTACGAGCAGTACTTC.

The gene calls are TRBV30 and TRBJ1-2; weak D call: TRBD1 (5 bases). The germline gives CDR1 GTSNPN, CDR2 SVGIG (reference sequence). V lost 3 bases to trimming and J lost 7 bases, with 15 bases between them. The CDR3 covers 13 residues. The CDR3 sequence: CAWSLGERGGYTF. The CDR3 coding sequence is TGTGCCTGGAGCCTGGGGGAGCGTGGTGGCTACACCTTC.

V is TRBV19 and J is TRBJ1-2; 8 bases map to TRBD1. With V trimmed by 6 bases and J by 8 bases, 11 bases remained unmatched. This CDR3 comprises 14 residues. Germline CDR1 is LNHDA and CDR2 is SQIVND (reference sequence). As DNA, the CDR3 is TGTGCCAGTAGCTACCCCAGGGGGCTTCGCGGCTACACCTTC. Protein: CASSYPRGLRGYTF. The full variable domain, with the rest looked up from reference TRBV19 and TRBJ1-2, is DGGITQSPKYLFRKEGQNVTLSCEQNLNHDAMYWYRQDPGQGLRLIYYSQIVNDFQKGDIAEGYSVSREKKESFPLTVTSAQKNPTAFYLCASSYPRGLRGYTFGSGTRLTVV.

In its sample, this clone was seen once. The chain uses TRBV18 and TRBJ2-1; the D gene is possibly TRBD2 (5 bases). V lost 6 bases, J lost 3 bases, and 18 bases lay in between. Per the germline V gene, CDR1 is KGHSH and CDR2 is LQKENI. The CDR3 sequence is 16 residues long. The CDR3 DNA follows: TGTGCCAGCTCGCCCACCCGGACTTCCTTCTACAATGAGCAGTTCTTC. Its translation: CASSPTRTSFYNEQFF.

The chain couples TRBV7-9 to TRBJ2-3, with D possibly matching TRBD2 (6 bases). The V gene's germline CDR1 is SEHNR and CDR2 FQNEAQ (reference sequence). The V end lost 8 bases, the J end lost 4 bases, and 16 bases lay between the germline ends. The CDR3 loop spans 14 amino acids. CDR3 amino acids: CASRLGEAPDTQYF. CDR3 sequence (DNA): TGTGCCAGCCGGTTGGGGGAGGCCCCAGATACGCAGTATTTT.

V and J are TRBV4-1 and TRBJ2-1; 9 positions match TRBD2. V shed 3 bases and J 5 bases; nucleotides not matched to a gene: 8. The CDR3 covers 16 residues. In germline, CDR1 is MGHRA, CDR2 YSYEKL. The CDR3 loop reads CASSQDPAGGNNEQFF. The CDR3 bases are TGCGCCAGCAGCCAGGACCCAGCGGGAGGAAACAATGAGCAGTTCTTC.

The CDR3 is CATSPGTGLTGYTF. CDR3 DNA: TGTGCCACAAGTCCCGGGACAGGGCTCACTGGCTACACCTTC. The V and J genes are TRBV6-5 and TRBJ1-2; 9 nucleotides line up with TRBD1. Germline loops: CDR1 MNHEY, CDR2 SVGAGI. The CDR3 loop spans 14 amino acids. V gave up 10 bases and J gave up 7 bases; unmatched junction bases: 13.

V is TRBV20-1 and J is TRBJ2-3, with unresolved D. V lost 5 bases and J 4 bases, leaving 7 bases between the germline ends. CDR1 is DFQATT and CDR2 is SNEGSKA in the germline V gene (reference sequence). This CDR3 is 11 amino acids long. The CDR3: CSAWRSDTQYF. The DNA for the CDR3 is TGCAGTGCTTGGCGTTCAGATACGCAGTATTTT.

The CDR3: CASSGYRGQVSGSSYNEQFF. The DNA for the CDR3 is TGTGCCAGCAGTGGATACAGGGGGCAGGTCAGCGGGTCCTCCTACAATGAGCAGTTCTTC. V usage is TRBV2 and J usage is TRBJ2-1; 9 bases map to TRBD1. The trim removed 4 bases at V and 0 bases at J, leaving 16 bases unmatched. CDR1 is SNHLY, CDR2 FYNNEI, per germline. The CDR3 consists of 20 residues.

As DNA, the CDR3 is TGTGCCAGCAGCTTACCCACCAATGTCTACAATGAGCAGTTCTTC. The encoded protein is CASSLPTNVYNEQFF. This chain connects TRBV7-9 to TRBJ2-1; no clear D. Trimming left V 2 bases short and J 3 bases short, with 11 bases between. The V gene's germline CDR1 is SEHNR and CDR2 FQNEAQ (reference sequence). The CDR3 length is 15 residues.

The chain combines TRBV6-5 with TRBJ2-2; the D gene is possibly TRBD1 (5 bases). The CDR3 spans 16 residues. Germline V lookup: CDR1 MNHEY, CDR2 SVGAGI. The germline V and J ends were trimmed by 0 bases and 0 bases, with 8 bases remaining between them. The CDR3 is CASSYSIGANTGELFF. The CDR3, as DNA: TGTGCCAGCAGTTACTCGATAGGGGCGAACACCGGGGAGCTGTTTTTT.

The CDR3 region is CASSKGQDFGYTF. CDR3 DNA sequence: TGTGCCAGCAGCAAGGGACAGGACTTTGGCTACACCTTC. The J gene is TRBJ1-2, the V gene TRBV14; 8 nucleotides line up with TRBD1. J was trimmed by 7 bases and V by 5 bases; bases with no gene match: 6. Germline CDR1 SGHDN, CDR2 FVKESK. This CDR3 comprises 13 residues.

The chain has TRBV7-9 and TRBJ1-4, with 8 bases fitting TRBD1. The CDR3 totals 14 residues. CDR1 SEHNR and CDR2 FQNEAQ come from the germline V gene (reference sequence). With V trimmed by 6 bases and J by 8 bases, 8 bases remained unmatched. The CDR3 sequence is CASSGDRSYEKLFF. The CDR3 nucleotides are TGTGCCAGCAGTGGGGACAGGTCCTACGAAAAACTGTTTTTT.

This clone was seen more than once but under ten times. The V and J genes are TRBV28 and TRBJ1-5; D remains ambiguous. Looked up from germline, CDR1 is MDHEN and CDR2 is SYDVKM. V was trimmed by 8 bases and J by 3 bases, leaving 8 bases between them. The CDR3 has 12 residues. The CDR3 loop is CASGDDNQPQHF. Here the CDR3 DNA reads TGTGCCAGCGGCGACGACAATCAGCCCCAGCATTTT.

This clone was seen a single time. The chain uses TRBV6-5 and TRBJ2-3; D possibly corresponds to TRBD1 (6 bases). Trimming took off 2 bases at V and 3 bases at J, with 15 bases between the two ends. Germline assignment: CDR1 MNHEY and CDR2 SVGAGI. This CDR3 has 16 amino acids. The CDR3 DNA reads TGTGCCAGCAGTTACCCAAAGACAGGTCGGACAGATACGCAGTATTTT. It is translated as CASSYPKTGRTDTQYF.

V usage is TRBV25-1 and J usage is TRBJ1-2; 7 bases line up with TRBD1. Germline V gives CDR1 MGHDK, CDR2 SYGVNS. The CDR3 contains 13 residues. Trimming removed 3 bases from V and 7 bases from J; junction bases left unmatched: 5. CDR3 DNA sequence: TGTGCCAGCAGTGAGAGGGGGCGCGTTGGCTACACCTTC. Amino acids: CASSERGRVGYTF.

The rearrangement uses TRBV7-2 and TRBJ1-2; possible D gene TRBD1, 6 bases. This CDR3 comprises 13 residues. V dropped 4 bases and J dropped 8 bases, with 14 bases sitting between them. Germline V lookup: CDR1 SGHTA, CDR2 FQGNSA. The CDR3 spells CASSYRDTRGYTF. CDR3 nucleotide sequence: TGTGCCAGCAGCTACCGGGACACGAGGGGCTACACCTTC. Using reference TRBV7-2 and TRBJ1-2 for the parts outside the CDR3, the full variable domain is GAGVSQSPSNKVTEKGKDVELRCDPISGHTALYWYRQSLGQGLEFLIYFQGNSAPDKSGLPSDRFSAERTGGSVSTLTIQRTQQEDSAVYLCASSYRDTRGYTFGSGTRLTVV.

The gene calls are TRBV6-5 and TRBJ1-1; D gene uncertain. The ends were cut back, 3 bases at V and 11 bases at J, with 16 bases in the middle. CDR1 is MNHEY, CDR2 SVGAGI, per germline. The CDR3 is 13 residues long. The CDR3 region has the DNA TGTGCCAGCAGTTATTCGGCCAGTACGTTGGCTTTCTTT. This encodes CASSYSASTLAFF.

The chain uses TRBV6-1 and TRBJ2-1, with D tentatively TRBD2 (7 bases). CDR1 and CDR2 (germline): MNHNS, SASEGT. The CDR3 contains 16 residues. V dropped 4 bases and J dropped 1 base, with 14 bases sitting between them. CDR3 in DNA: TGTGCCAGCAGTGGGGCTGGGAGGGGGTCCTACAATGAGCAGTTCTTC. Translated: CASSGAGRGSYNEQFF.

This clone was recorded a few times. The sample has other DNA sequences that encode this CDR3 too. This chain connects TRBV18 to TRBJ2-5; D ambiguous. The CDR3 is 13 amino acids. Germline V gene lookup returns CDR1 KGHSH and CDR2 LQKENI. The V gene lost 1 base and the J gene lost 2 bases, with 5 bases spanning the gap. In nucleotides, the CDR3 is TGTGCCAGCTCACCACTGGGGCAAGAGACCCAGTACTTC. It specifies CASSPLGQETQYF.